This T cell receptor beta chain was captured in a study of cytomegalovirus exposure and HLA in healthy donors. Germline CDR1 is LNHDA and CDR2 is SQIVND (reference sequence). The CDR3 has 14 amino acids. Unmatched junction bases numbered 2, after V lost 7 bases and J lost 1 base. This clone was picked up one time. Its cognate antigen is unknown. The study's findings and limits: A missense DCLRE1C variant was associated with V- and J-gene trimming of TCR beta chains in a later analysis, and an independent cohort replicated the association. Among CMV-associated TCR beta chains, most appeared HLA-restricted in a later analysis.

The PCR had 60 Vbeta and 13 Jbeta primers. Generated by immunoSEQ multiplex PCR, the TCRdb table keeps only in-frame clones and is missing some. The sample gives some 160,000 clones, approximately 88% of which show up once; less than 2% is in the top ten. This sequence was found in a woman aged 18-35 years in good health and CMV-seronegative. The chain recombines TRBV19 with TRBJ1-5; 9 bases are a match to TRBD1. Material: PBMCs. The CDR3: CASKGQGSNQPQHF. Written as DNA, the CDR3 is TGTGCCAGTAAAGGACAGGGGAGCAATCAGCCCCAGCATTTT.